What follows describes a single TCR beta chain. Its target is not known. The CDR3 runs to 15 residues. CDR1 is SNHLY and CDR2 is FYNNEI in the germline V gene. Trimming stripped 6 bases from V and 4 bases from J, with 16 bases between. In the PCR, 60 Vbeta and 13 Jbeta primers were used. The protocol was immunoSEQ multiplex PCR, while the TCRdb copy is restricted to in-frame clones and leaves out a portion. The table records a few hundred thousand clones, around 77% of them present only once. The source of the sample is a study of cytomegalovirus exposure and HLA in healthy donors. Notes on the study in general: Fewer than 20,000 TCR beta sequences were associated with HLA alleles at 0.05 false discovery rate in a later analysis. Indistinguishable V segments such as TRBV6-2 and TRBV6-3 were excluded. Most TCR sequences showed up rarely, but some public TCRs showed up in many donors. More clonal expansion characterized HLA-associated TCR beta chains than equally common others in a later analysis.

This receptor was obtained from a woman in her twenties or thirties in good health and CMV-seronegative. Sequenced: PBMCs. The chain employs TRBV2 and TRBJ2-1, with D maybe TRBD1 (5 bases). CDR3 sequence: CASRATGSLYNEQFF. CDR3 nucleotides: TGTGCCAGCAGAGCCACAGGTTCCCTTTACAATGAGCAGTTCTTC. The variable domain in full, with the rest retrieved from reference TRBV2 and TRBJ2-1, is EPEVTQTPSHQVTQMGQEVILRCVPISNHLYFYWYRQILGQKVEFLVSFYNNEISEKSEIFDDQFSVERPDGSNFTLKIRSTKLEDSAMYFCASRATGSLYNEQFFGPGTRLTVL.